This T cell receptor beta chain was recovered during a study of T cell repertoires in cytomegalovirus infection. TCRdb passed the reads through MiXCR, listing each CDR3 protein once. Here the sample spans 250,000 to 300,000 distinct CDR3 sequences, around 25% being singletons. V was clipped by 0 bases and J by 0 bases, with 18 bases between them. Germline V gene data show CDR1 as SGHVS and CDR2 as FQNEAQ. CDR3 length: 19 amino acids. This clonotype was detected ten times or more. Its target is unknown. Study outcomes and limitations: CMV-specific HLA-C-restricted TCR beta clonotypes dominated the ex vivo response.

The sample was PBMCs. V gene TRBV7-8 combines with J gene TRBJ2-1; D might be TRBD2 (6 bases). This receptor was taken from a human donor in good health (CMV status not recorded). Some clones in this sample may be carry-over from other donors' samples. The CDR3 sequence: CASSLAGSEGLSSYNEQFF. The CDR3 DNA is TGTGCCAGCAGCTTAGCGGGGTCGGAGGGGTTAAGCTCCTACAATGAGCAGTTCTTC.